These T cell receptor beta chains were read from a single sample in a study of T cell clonotyping in hematopoietic cell transplantation. Produced via immunoSEQ multiplex PCR; TCRdb's table is partial and in-frame only. Of fewer than 70,000 clones in the sample, roughly 94% were seen once. Sample: peripheral blood mononuclear cells. The receptors stem from a man aged 45-60 years in good health. Some clones in this sample may be carry-over from other donors' samples. CDR3s include the opening cysteine and the closing phenylalanine or tryptophan. A D gene is named only where the DNA matches it firmly. Rows give clone size only sometimes, using once, few, many, or a class for an expanded clone.

d_gene	v_gene	abundance	j_gene	CDR3nt	CDR3aa
.	TRBV11-2	.	TRBJ1-1	TGTGCCAGCAGCTTAGATGGGTCCGTGACTGAAGCTTTCTTT	CASSLDGSVTEAFF
TRBD1	TRBV5-1	.	TRBJ2-7	TGCGCCAGCAGCCGGGACAGGGAACCCTACGAGCAGTACTTC	CASSRDREPYEQYF
.	TRBV27	.	TRBJ1-2	TGTGCCAGCAGTTCGACGGGATCTGGTCAGTATGGCTATGGCTACACCTTC	CASSSTGSGQYGYGYTF
.	TRBV4-3	.	TRBJ1-2	TGCGCCAGCAGCCAAGCAGGGCCGAGCTATGGCTACACCTTC	CASSQAGPSYGYTF
TRBD2	TRBV9	.	TRBJ2-3	TGTGCCAGCAGCAAACAGCGGGAGGCCACAGATACGCAGTATTTT	CASSKQREATDTQYF
.	TRBV6-5	.	TRBJ1-5	TGTGCCAGCAGACGACAGAGTTATCAGCCCCAGCATTTT	CASRRQSYQPQHF
.	TRBV6-5	.	TRBJ2-5	TGTGCCAGCAGTTCCCAGTACTTC	CASSSQYF
TRBD1	TRBV5-1	.	TRBJ1-2	TGCGCCAGCAGCGCGACCCCTACCGGGACAGGGGACTATGGCTACACCTTC	CASSATPTGTGDYGYTF
.	TRBV28	.	TRBJ1-3	TGTGCCAGCAGTAGCCAGCCTGGAAACACCATATATTTT	CASSSQPGNTIYF
TRBD1	TRBV7-9	once	TRBJ2-1	TGTGCCAGCAGCATCGGGTACGGACAGGAGTTCTTC	CASSIGYGQEFF
.	TRBV30	.	TRBJ1-2	TGTGCCTCCCTAACAGGAGTATATGGCTACACCTTC	CASLTGVYGYTF
.	TRBV7-2	.	TRBJ2-7	TGTGCCAGCAGCACGGACTTGAGCTCCTACGAGCAGTACTTC	CASSTDLSSYEQYF
.	TRBV30	.	TRBJ2-7	TGTGCCTACACCGCCGCGGACGGCTACTACGAGCAGTACTTC	CAYTAADGYYEQYF
TRBD1	TRBV28	once	TRBJ1-6	TGTGCCAGCAGTCCTAGACAGGGGGCGGATAATTCACCCCTCCACTTT	CASSPRQGADNSPLHF
.	TRBV6-1	.	TRBJ2-1	TGTGCCAGCTCTCGGACGGGCCAGACCTACAATGAGCAGTTCTTC	CASSRTGQTYNEQFF
.	TRBV29-1	.	TRBJ1-1	TGCAGCGTTGCACCGACATCGGGACCCTTGAACACTGAAGCTTTCTTT	CSVAPTSGPLNTEAFF
.	TRBV7-9	.	TRBJ1-2	TGTGCCAGCAGCTTAGACGGGGGATTGGTCTATGGCTACACCTTC	CASSLDGGLVYGYTF
.	TRBV28	.	TRBJ2-7	TGTGCCAGCACCTCCCAGGGGGAGCAGTACTTC	CASTSQGEQYF
.	TRBV5-8	.	TRBJ2-1	TGTGCCAGCAGCCTAGCGTTATACAATGAGCAGTTCTTC	CASSLALYNEQFF
.	TRBV2	.	TRBJ2-3	TGTGCCAGCAGTGAGGAACTGGTGGGACATACGCAGTATTTT	CASSEELVGHTQYF
.	TRBV7-2	.	TRBJ2-7	TGTGCCAGCAGCTTAGCGCAGAGCTACGAGCAGTACTTC	CASSLAQSYEQYF
.	TRBV10-1	.	TRBJ2-2	TGCGCCAGCAGTGAGTCCGTGAACACCGGGGAGCTGTTTTTT	CASSESVNTGELFF
.	TRBV28	.	TRBJ2-4	TGTGCCAGCACCTTCAGGGGACCCATAGCCAAAAACATTCAGTACTTC	CASTFRGPIAKNIQYF
.	TRBV5-1	.	TRBJ1-4	TGCGCCAGCAGCACAGGATCGGTTAATGAAAAACTGTTTTTT	CASSTGSVNEKLFF
TRBD2	TRBV2	.	TRBJ2-5	TGTGCCAGCAGTGGACTAGCCGGGAGGGGGATAGAGACCCAGTACTTC	CASSGLAGRGIETQYF
.	TRBV30	.	TRBJ1-2	TGTGCCTGGAGTGATTTCGGGGAGCATGGCTACACCTTC	CAWSDFGEHGYTF
.	TRBV18	.	TRBJ2-7	TGTGCCAGCTCACCACTTCGACTAGGGGATTTAGCCTACGAGCAGTACTTC	CASSPLRLGDLAYEQYF
.	TRBV7-3	.	TRBJ2-1	TGTGCCAGCAGCTTAGGCTCCAGCTCCGGGGAGCAGTTCTTC	CASSLGSSSGEQFF
.	TRBV28	.	TRBJ2-7	TGTGCCAGCAGCAACCCTCAATTACGTTCCGAGCAGTACTTC	CASSNPQLRSEQYF
.	TRBV6-1	once	TRBJ1-1	TGTGCCAGCAGTTTTTCAGGGGAGAACACTGAAGCTTTCTTT	CASSFSGENTEAFF
.	TRBV10-3	.	TRBJ2-7	TGTGCCATCAGTCTAACCACAGGATACGAGCAGTACTTC	CAISLTTGYEQYF
.	TRBV19	.	TRBJ1-1	TGTGCCAGTAGTATATCAGCGGTGGACACTGAAGCTTTCTTT	CASSISAVDTEAFF
.	TRBV29-1	once	TRBJ1-2	TGCAGCGTTACGGAGACCGACTATGGCTACACCTTC	CSVTETDYGYTF
TRBD1	TRBV5-1	.	TRBJ2-7	TGCGCCAGCAGCCCGGGGACAGGGAACGAGCAGTACTTC	CASSPGTGNEQYF
TRBD2	TRBV5-1	once	TRBJ2-2	TGCGCCAGTGGACTAGCGGGAGCCGGGGAGCTGTTTTTT	CASGLAGAGELFF
TRBD1	TRBV6-1	.	TRBJ2-7	TGTGCCAGCAGTAAGGACAGGGAGTACCCCTACGAGCAGTACTTC	CASSKDREYPYEQYF
.	TRBV7-6	.	TRBJ1-3	TGTGCCAGCAGCTTAGATGTAGGGGGCTCTGGAAACACCATATATTTT	CASSLDVGGSGNTIYF
.	TRBV15	.	TRBJ2-7	TGTGCCACCAGCAGAGGACAGGTTGACGAGCAGTACTTC	CATSRGQVDEQYF
.	TRBV6-1	.	TRBJ2-1	TGTGCCAGCACGATGGAGGTGGGACGACTCTTC	CASTMEVGRLF
.	TRBV9	.	TRBJ2-2	TGTGCCAGCAGCGTAGATTTTACCGGGGAGCTGTTTTTT	CASSVDFTGELFF
.	TRBV7-3	.	TRBJ2-5	TGTGCCAGCAGCCAAATAGGGGGGAAGGTTCGGGAGACCCAGTACTTC	CASSQIGGKVRETQYF
.	TRBV28	.	TRBJ2-7	TGTGCCAGCGGGGACCCTGCCTACGAGCAGTACTTC	CASGDPAYEQYF
.	TRBV28	.	TRBJ1-1	TGTGCCAGCCAAACAAAGACACATGCTTTCTTT	CASQTKTHAFF
.	TRBV4-2	.	TRBJ1-4	TGTGCCAGCAGCCAAGACGGGGAAGAGGTTGTAAAACTGTTTTTT	CASSQDGEEVVKLFF
.	TRBV6-1	.	TRBJ1-2	TGTGCCAGCAGCGCGGACAGCGGGAGCTATGGCTACACCTTC	CASSADSGSYGYTF
.	TRBV28	few	TRBJ2-5	TGTGCCAGCAGTTCAGGGGTCCAAGAGACCCAGTACTTC	CASSSGVQETQYF
TRBD2	TRBV18	.	TRBJ2-5	TGTGCCAGCTCACCCGGGACTCCTGCTAGCGGAGAGACCCAGTACTTC	CASSPGTPASGETQYF